Each of the 30 T cell receptor beta chains below was sequenced from the same sample in a study of blood T cell repertoires in COVID-19. The repertoire was sequenced with immunoSEQ multiplex PCR; TCRdb's copy has only in-frame clones and lacks some. Here the sample spans some 180,000 clones, over 70% being singletons. Sequences were obtained from PBMCs or T cells enriched from blood (not recorded which). Receptor source: a man in his 60s who had been exposed to COVID-19.

The V call is TRBV5-4, the J call TRBJ2-3; D may be TRBD1 (5 bases). This CDR3 contains 13 residues. Germline CDR1 and CDR2: SGHNT and YYREEE (reference sequence). V shed 1 base and J shed 4 bases, with 7 bases lying between them. CDR3 in amino acids: CASSLRGPDTQYF. Here the CDR3 DNA reads TGTGCCAGCAGCTTGAGGGGTCCAGATACGCAGTATTTT.

The V gene is TRBV19, the J gene TRBJ1-5, with TRBD1 matching over 9 bases. J was trimmed by 5 bases and V by 4 bases; bases with no gene match: 12. This CDR3 is built from 17 residues. The V gene's germline CDR1 is LNHDA and CDR2 SQIVND (reference sequence). The CDR3 is CASSNLGTGYWDQPQHF. In nucleotides, the CDR3 is TGTGCCAGTAGTAACCTCGGGACAGGGTATTGGGATCAGCCCCAGCATTTT.

V usage is TRBV7-8 and J usage is TRBJ1-1, with TRBD1 identical over 7 bases. The V gene end was trimmed by 7 bases and the J gene end by 2 bases; junction bases not matched to a gene: 13. The CDR3 contains 16 residues. Germline V gives CDR1 SGHVS, CDR2 FQNEAQ. The CDR3 nucleotides are TGTGCCAGCACCACCGTAGCGGGAGGGGGCAACACTGAAGCTTTCTTT. This sequence encodes CASTTVAGGGNTEAFF.

The chain couples TRBV11-2 to TRBJ2-6, with TRBD1 matching 9 bases. CDR1 and CDR2 (germline): SGHAT, FQNNGV. V lost 3 bases and J lost 0; bases outside the gene matches: 3. The CDR3 totals 17 residues. The CDR3 reads CASSFTGGNSGANVLTF. The CDR3, as DNA: TGTGCCAGCAGCTTCACAGGGGGCAACTCTGGGGCCAACGTCCTGACTTTC.

In this sample, this clone turned up once. The chain links TRBV25-1 to TRBJ2-2; TRBD1 matches 10 bases. CDR1 and CDR2 (germline): MGHDK, SYGVNS. Losses at the gene ends were 6 bases for V and 4 bases for J; bases not matched to a gene: 14. The CDR3 totals 18 residues. CDR3 region: CASSPWGTGVSRTGELFF. The CDR3 coding sequence is TGTGCCAGCAGCCCGTGGGGGACAGGGGTATCTCGCACCGGGGAGCTGTTTTTT.

This clone was seen a handful of times. The V gene is TRBV3-1 (or the pseudogene TRBV3-2), the J gene TRBJ1-1; D remains unclear. Trimming took off 4 bases at V and 1 base at J, with 7 bases between the two ends. CDR3 length equals 13 residues. Germline values: CDR1 LGHDT, CDR2 YNNKEL (reference sequence). This CDR3 reads CASSPRQNTEAFF. The CDR3 bases are TGTGCCAGCAGCCCCCGACAGAACACTGAAGCTTTCTTT.

This chain uses TRBV30 with TRBJ1-4, with 7 bases fitting TRBD1. Germline CDR1 is GTSNPN and CDR2 is SVGIG (reference sequence). The junction had 4 bases not matched to a gene; V was cut back by 0 bases and J by 0 bases. The CDR3 has 16 residues. The CDR3 reads CAWSVGTVSTNEKLFF. DNA of the CDR3: TGTGCCTGGAGTGTAGGGACAGTCTCAACTAATGAAAAACTGTTTTTT.

The chain carries TRBV11-3 and TRBJ2-3; unclear D gene. CDR3 size: 11 residues. Trimming cost V 5 bases and J 4 bases, with 4 bases left between them. Germline lookup yields CDR1 SGHNT and CDR2 YENEEA. The CDR3 loop is CASSQADTQYF. The CDR3 region has the DNA TGTGCCAGCAGCCAGGCAGATACGCAGTATTTT.

This chain uses TRBV28 with TRBJ2-3, with D uncertain. The CDR3 spans 14 residues. Between the trimmed V and J ends, which lost 5 bases and 4 bases, there was a span of 13 bases. CDR1 and CDR2 from the germline V gene are MDHEN and SYDVKM. The CDR3 bases are TGTGCCAGCAGTCGTCCAAGAGAAGCAGATACGCAGTATTTT. Residues: CASSRPREADTQYF.

The chain has TRBV30 and TRBJ2-7; possible D gene TRBD1, 7 bases. CDR3 length: 16 amino acids. Looked up from germline, CDR1 is GTSNPN and CDR2 is SVGIG (reference sequence). V was cut by 0 bases and J by 9 bases, with 24 bases left in between. CDR3 sequence reads: CAWSVGPGQRDLGQYF. The CDR3 DNA sequence: TGTGCCTGGAGTGTAGGCCCGGGACAGAGGGACTTAGGGCAGTACTTC.

This sequence joins TRBV29-1 and TRBJ1-1, with 10 bases aligning to TRBD1. The CDR3 runs to 16 residues. CDR1 and CDR2 from the germline V gene are SQVTM and ANQGSEA. Trimming removed 6 bases from V and 3 bases from J; junction bases left unmatched: 13. As DNA, the CDR3 is TGCAGCGTGCCGGTGGGACAGGGGTTCCCACACACTGAAGCTTTCTTT. This codes for CSVPVGQGFPHTEAFF.

This clone was seen only once. The chain uses TRBV29-1 and TRBJ1-1; possibly TRBD1 for D (5 bases). CDR1 and CDR2 (germline): SQVTM, ANQGSEA. CDR3 length: 12 residues. Trimming pared 3 bases from V and 4 bases from J, leaving 9 bases between. The chain's CDR3 is CSVEGRGTEAFF. CDR3 bases: TGCAGCGTTGAGGGGAGGGGCACTGAAGCTTTCTTT.

The chain recombines TRBV29-1 with TRBJ2-5; 14 bases are shared with TRBD2. Germline V lookup: CDR1 SQVTM, CDR2 ANQGSEA. J was trimmed by 5 bases and V by 0 bases; bases with no gene match: 5. The CDR3 runs to 16 residues. This chain's CDR3 is CSVEDGTSGSTETQYF. Written as DNA, the CDR3 is TGCAGCGTTGAAGACGGGACTAGCGGGAGTACCGAGACCCAGTACTTC.

The chain uses TRBV7-3 and TRBJ2-7, with 8 positions matching TRBD1. Germline V gene data show CDR1 as SGHTA and CDR2 as FQGTGA. The length of the CDR3 is 13 residues. The ends lost 1 base at V and 7 bases at J; junction bases unmatched: 3. The CDR3 here is CASSLITGGEQYF. Here the CDR3 DNA reads TGTGCCAGCAGCTTAATAACAGGGGGTGAGCAGTACTTC. Full variable domain (outside the CDR3, taken from reference TRBV7-3 and TRBJ2-7): GAGVSQTPSNKVTEKGKYVELRCDPISGHTALYWYRQSLGQGPEFLIYFQGTGAADDSGLPNDRFFAVRPEGSVSTLKIQRTERGDSAVYLCASSLITGGEQYFGPGTRLTVT.

This clone turned up a few times. The same CDR3 can be traced to other DNA sequences in this sample. The chain carries TRBV19 and TRBJ1-3; D is undetermined. Germline V gives CDR1 LNHDA, CDR2 SQIVND (reference sequence). This CDR3 has 12 residues. V was pared by 7 bases and J by 3 bases, with 7 bases between. The CDR3 bases are TGTGCCAGTACTGGCAGTGGAAACACCATATATTTT. It codes for CASTGSGNTIYF.

The CDR3 DNA is TGTGCTAGTGGTTTGGGACAGAGAACGGTTGGCTACACCTTC. Amino acids: CASGLGQRTVGYTF. This chain connects TRBV12-5 to TRBJ1-2; the D gene is possibly TRBD1 (5 bases). Deletions cut 1 base from V and 7 bases from J, with 13 bases between. The CDR3 is made up of 14 amino acids. Germline loops: CDR1 LGHNT, CDR2 FRNRAP. Looking up the rest from reference TRBV12-5 and TRBJ1-2 gives the full variable domain: DARVTQTPRHKVTEMGQEVTMRCQPILGHNTVFWYRQTMMQGLELLAYFRNRAPLDDSGMPKDRFSAEMPDATLATLKIQPSEPRDSAVYFCASGLGQRTVGYTFGSGTRLTVV.

The V call is TRBV9, the J call TRBJ1-2; 7 nucleotides line up with TRBD1. CDR1 is SGDLS and CDR2 is YYNGEE in the germline V gene. CDR3 length: 14 amino acids. V trimming: 3 bases; J trimming: 4 bases; junction bases outside the gene matches: 6. CDR3 sequence reads: CASSGPTGIYGYTF. The CDR3 DNA sequence: TGTGCCAGCAGCGGACCGACAGGGATCTATGGCTACACCTTC.

The genes are TRBV19 and TRBJ2-2, with D possibly matching TRBD1 (6 bases). The CDR3 covers 15 residues. Deletions cut 0 bases from V and 2 bases from J, with 7 bases between. Germline loops: CDR1 LNHDA, CDR2 SQIVND (reference sequence). This CDR3 reads CASSIEGANTGELFF. The CDR3 bases are TGTGCCAGTAGTATAGAGGGGGCCAACACCGGGGAGCTGTTTTTT. Supplemented by reference TRBV19 and TRBJ2-2, the full variable domain reads DGGITQSPKYLFRKEGQNVTLSCEQNLNHDAMYWYRQDPGQGLRLIYYSQIVNDFQKGDIAEGYSVSREKKESFPLTVTSAQKNPTAFYLCASSIEGANTGELFFGEGSRLTVL.

The chain couples TRBV28 to TRBJ2-7; 8 bases are a match to TRBD2. The V gene end was trimmed by 7 bases and the J gene end by 4 bases; junction bases not matched to a gene: 12. The CDR3 length is 15 residues. The germline V gene encodes CDR1 MDHEN and CDR2 SYDVKM. Here the CDR3 DNA reads TGTGCCAGCACCCCCGGGGGGGGACGGATGTACGAGCAGTACTTC. Its translation: CASTPGGGRMYEQYF. Full variable domain (missing parts from reference TRBV28 and TRBJ2-7): DVKVTQSSRYLVKRTGEKVFLECVQDMDHENMFWYRQDPGLGLRLIYFSYDVKMKEKGDIPEGYSVSREKKERFSLILESASTNQTSMYLCASTPGGGRMYEQYFGPGTRLTVT.

The chain uses TRBV5-4 and TRBJ2-3; 11 bases match TRBD2. The CDR3 runs 17 residues. Germline loops: CDR1 SGHNT, CDR2 YYREEE (reference sequence). Trimming took 3 bases from V and 0 from J; bases not matched to a gene: 6. The CDR3 bases are TGTGCCAGCAGCTGGGGGACTAGCGGAACTAGCACAGATACGCAGTATTTT. It specifies CASSWGTSGTSTDTQYF.

The V call is TRBV19, the J call TRBJ1-2; D uncertain. V gave up 4 bases and J gave up 8 bases, with 14 bases separating them. CDR3 length equals 13 residues. Germline V gene data show CDR1 as LNHDA and CDR2 as SQIVND (reference sequence). The CDR3 nucleotides read TGTGCCAGTAGTACCCAAGTTGAGAGGGGCTACACCTTC. It codes for CASSTQVERGYTF.

The chain has TRBV10-3 and TRBJ1-5; TRBD1 agrees at 11 bases. CDR1 is ENHRY and CDR2 is SYGVKD in the germline V gene. The CDR3 contains 18 residues. Trimming at V came to 0 bases and at J to 5 bases, leaving 9 bases not matched to a gene. CDR3: CAISESIGQGAGDQPQHF. DNA for the CDR3: TGTGCCATCAGTGAGTCAATCGGACAGGGGGCTGGTGATCAGCCCCAGCATTTT.

The rearrangement links TRBV25-1 to TRBJ1-4, with 8 bases lining up with TRBD1. The length of the CDR3 is 16 residues. Germline CDR1 and CDR2: MGHDK and SYGVNS. The V segment lost 5 bases and the J segment 0 bases; nucleotides outside the gene matches: 5. CDR3 coding DNA: TGTGCCAGCAGTTCCCACAGGGGGTCAACTAATGAAAAACTGTTTTTT. This translates into CASSSHRGSTNEKLFF.

This chain connects TRBV25-1 to TRBJ2-1; 16 bases align to TRBD2. Germline V gene data show CDR1 as MGHDK and CDR2 as SYGVNS. The CDR3 has 18 residues. The V segment lost 4 bases and the J segment 6 bases; nucleotides outside the gene matches: 9. CDR3 region: CASSVGLAGGAVANEQFF. The CDR3 nucleotides read TGTGCCAGCAGTGTGGGACTAGCGGGAGGGGCCGTGGCCAATGAGCAGTTCTTC.

The chain couples TRBV5-8 to TRBJ1-6; D remains ambiguous. CDR1 is SGHTS and CDR2 is YDEGEE in the germline V gene. V lost 4 bases, J lost 13 bases, and 18 bases lay in between. There are 14 residues in the CDR3. CDR3 in amino acids: CASSAEVPGAPLHF. As DNA, the CDR3 is TGTGCCAGCAGCGCTGAGGTGCCGGGAGCGCCCCTCCACTTT. Supplemented by reference TRBV5-8 and TRBJ1-6, the full variable domain reads EAGVTQSPTHLIKTRGQQATLRCSPISGHTSVYWYQQALGLGLQFLLWYDEGEERNRGNFPPRFSGRQFPNYSSELNVNALELEDSALYLCASSAEVPGAPLHFGNGTRLTVT.

The chain joins TRBV5-1 to TRBJ2-7, with a possible D match to TRBD2 (5 bases). The CDR3 has 15 amino acids. V was shortened by 0 bases and J by 5 bases, with 15 bases between the two germline ends. Per germline, CDR1 SGHRS and CDR2 YFSETQ. The CDR3 sequence is CASSLGGRGLDEQYF. CDR3 coding DNA: TGCGCCAGCAGCTTGGGTGGTCGGGGTCTCGACGAGCAGTACTTC.

This chain connects TRBV28 to TRBJ1-2; unclear D gene. Trimming removed 10 bases at V and 8 bases at J, with 20 bases between. CDR3 size: 13 residues. Per the germline V gene, CDR1 is MDHEN and CDR2 is SYDVKM. CDR3 sequence reads: CATLDISPRGYTF. Here the CDR3 DNA reads TGTGCCACACTCGACATATCTCCGAGAGGCTACACCTTC.

V and J are TRBV10-2 and TRBJ2-7; TRBD1 might be the D (5 bases). The CDR3 is 12 residues long. Trimming left V 5 bases short and J 6 bases short, with 11 bases between. The germline gives CDR1 WSHSY, CDR2 SAAADI. The CDR3 sequence: CASSSQGSEQYF. In DNA, the CDR3 is TGCGCCAGCAGTTCTCAGGGTTCCGAGCAGTACTTC.

This chain connects TRBV7-9 to TRBJ2-7; tentative D call: TRBD1 (7 bases). Germline CDR1 SEHNR, CDR2 FQNEAQ (reference sequence). This CDR3 is built from 12 residues. Trimming removed 4 bases at V and 6 bases at J, with 10 bases between. The CDR3 DNA is TGTGCCAGCAGCTGGCAGGGGGGCGAGCAGTACTTC. Protein: CASSWQGGEQYF.

The chain joins TRBV14 to TRBJ2-4, with D possibly being TRBD1 (6 bases). Germline CDR1 SGHDN, CDR2 FVKESK. The V gene lost 5 bases and the J gene lost 8 bases, with 13 bases spanning the gap. The length of the CDR3 is 13 residues. CDR3 residues: CASSNTQGYIQYF. The CDR3, as DNA: TGTGCCAGCAGCAACACGCAGGGGTACATTCAGTACTTC.